The 9 T cell receptor beta chains reported below all come from one sample, sequenced in a study of T-cell reconstitution after alpha-beta-depleted transplantation in children. Using unique molecular identifiers, the investigators prepared the TCRbeta library. TCRdb independently ran MiXCR on the PCR reads; one entry per CDR3 protein. Here the sample spans 200,000 or so distinct CDR3 sequences, roughly 6.5% being singletons. The sample here was PBMCs, taken before TCRalphabeta/CD19-depleted stem cell transplant. The receptor source for this set is a girl under three years old with combined immunodeficiency, due to receive a stem cell transplant.

In its sample, this clonotype was seen many times. This chain links TRBV6-2 or TRBV6-3 with TRBJ1-5; no reliable D call. CDR3 length: 16 amino acids. Looked up from germline, CDR1 is MNHEY and CDR2 is SVGEGT. The V and J ends lost 1 base and 4 bases respectively, with 14 bases between them. CDR3 amino acids: CASSYFIGIPNQPQHF. The CDR3 DNA reads TGTGCCAGCAGTTACTTTATCGGAATACCTAATCAGCCCCAGCATTTT.

This rearrangement joins TRBV14 to TRBJ2-6, with a possible D match to TRBD1 (7 bases). V lost 0 bases, J lost 1 base, and 16 bases lay in between. CDR1 SGHDN and CDR2 FVKESK come from the germline V gene. This CDR3 is 19 amino acids long. CDR3 protein: CASSQDVARGESGANVLTF. The CDR3 nucleotides read TGTGCCAGCAGCCAAGATGTGGCCAGGGGGGAGTCTGGGGCCAACGTCCTGACTTTC.

This chain uses TRBV27 with TRBJ2-1; 9 bases align to TRBD1. V dropped 5 bases and J dropped 4; count of bases not matched to a gene: 6. In germline, CDR1 is MNHEY, CDR2 SMNVEV (reference sequence). The CDR3 is made up of 15 amino acids. The CDR3 spells CASSPPGQGYNEQFF. DNA for the CDR3: TGTGCCAGCAGTCCACCGGGACAGGGTTACAATGAGCAGTTCTTC.

This clonotype was seen many times. The CDR3 loop reads CASSYDPGGNQPQHF. CDR3 DNA sequence: TGTGCCAGCAGTTACGATCCGGGAGGCAATCAGCCCCAGCATTTT. The chain is built from TRBV6-2 or TRBV6-3 and TRBJ1-5; D remains ambiguous. V dropped 2 bases and J dropped 2 bases, with 10 bases sitting between them. There are 15 residues in the CDR3. CDR1 MNHEY and CDR2 SVGEGT come from the germline V gene.

This clonotype was seen ten or more times. The chain has TRBV5-1 and TRBJ2-7; 8 bases agree with TRBD1. After removal of 9 bases from V and 13 bases from J, the junction contained 15 bases not matched to a gene. Per germline, CDR1 SGHRS and CDR2 YFSETQ. The CDR3 runs 12 residues. CDR3 DNA sequence: TGCGCCAATTTAGGACAGGGCGCCGGGTACTACTTC. The encoded protein is CANLGQGAGYYF.

This clonotype was detected ten times or more. The V gene is TRBV4-2, the J gene TRBJ2-1; D is undetermined. Germline V lookup: CDR1 LGHNA, CDR2 YNFKEQ. The length of the CDR3 is 16 residues. V dropped 0 bases and J dropped 6 bases, with 15 bases sitting between them. CDR3 amino acids: CASSQDLAGIFNEQFF. CDR3 bases: TGTGCCAGCAGCCAAGATCTGGCAGGAATCTTCAATGAGCAGTTCTTC.

This clonotype was seen repeatedly, ten times or more. The CDR3 sequence: CASSFGQGTYNEQFF. CDR3 sequence (DNA): TGCGCCAGCAGCTTCGGTCAGGGCACCTACAATGAGCAGTTCTTC. The chain couples TRBV5-1 to TRBJ2-1, with a tentative D call TRBD1 (5 bases). V lost 2 bases, J lost 2 bases, and 11 bases lay in between. The CDR3 spans 15 residues. CDR1 and CDR2 (germline): SGHRS, YFSETQ.

This clonotype has at least ten counts. This chain joins TRBV28 and TRBJ1-5; TRBD1 is a possible D gene (6 bases). Germline loops: CDR1 MDHEN, CDR2 SYDVKM. V lost 5 bases and J lost 0, with 26 bases in between. This CDR3 contains 20 residues. CDR3 sequence (DNA): TGTGCCAGCAGTGCCTCCCTCCAGACAGGTTGGGTTTATAGCAATCAGCCCCAGCATTTT. Translating it yields CASSASLQTGWVYSNQPQHF.

Ten or more counts support this clonotype. V is TRBV5-1 and J is TRBJ2-6; D remains unclear. CDR1 and CDR2 from the germline V gene are SGHRS and YFSETQ. Trimming removed 2 bases at V and 0 bases at J, with 12 bases between. This CDR3 is built from 17 residues. CDR3 loop: CASSFGNVASGANVLTF. The DNA for the CDR3 is TGCGCCAGCAGCTTCGGCAATGTCGCCTCTGGGGCCAACGTCCTGACTTTC.